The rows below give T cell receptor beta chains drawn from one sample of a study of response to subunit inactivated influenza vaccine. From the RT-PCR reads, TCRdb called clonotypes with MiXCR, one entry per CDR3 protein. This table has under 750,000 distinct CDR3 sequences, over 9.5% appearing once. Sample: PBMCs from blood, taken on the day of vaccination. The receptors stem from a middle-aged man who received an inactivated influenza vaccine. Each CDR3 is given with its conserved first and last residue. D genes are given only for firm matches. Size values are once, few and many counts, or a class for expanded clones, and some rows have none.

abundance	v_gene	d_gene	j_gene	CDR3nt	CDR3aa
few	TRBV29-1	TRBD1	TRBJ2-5	TGCAGCCAAAGGACAGGGAGCGAGACCCAGTACTTC	CSQRTGSETQYF
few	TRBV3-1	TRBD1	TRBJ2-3	TGTGCCAGCAGCCACCGGGACAGGGGAGATACGCAGTATTTT	CASSHRDRGDTQYF
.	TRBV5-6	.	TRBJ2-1	TGTGCCAGCAGCAACCCCACGCGAAGCCCTGAGCAGTTCTTC	CASSNPTRSPEQFF
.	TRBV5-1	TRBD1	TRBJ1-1	TGCGCCAGCAGCTTGGTGGGTGGGACAGGGGGCCGGAGTACTGAAGCTTTCTTT	CASSLVGGTGGRSTEAFF
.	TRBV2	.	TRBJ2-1	TGTGCCAGCAGTGACGGGCAGGGGAGCTACAATGAGCAGTTCTTC	CASSDGQGSYNEQFF
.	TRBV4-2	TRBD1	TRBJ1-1	TGTGCCAGCAGCCCCCAGGGGACAGGGATGGAGTCGGACACTGAAGCTTTCTTT	CASSPQGTGMESDTEAFF
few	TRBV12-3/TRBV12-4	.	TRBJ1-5	TGTGCCATCGCCCTCAATAGCAATCAGCCCCAGCATTTT	CAIALNSNQPQHF
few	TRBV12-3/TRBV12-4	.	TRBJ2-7	TGTGCCAGCAGTTTCGGGGGTTTGGACGAGCAGTACTTC	CASSFGGLDEQYF
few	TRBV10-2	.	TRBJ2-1	TGCGCCAGCACTGGACTGTACAATGAGCAGTTCTTC	CASTGLYNEQFF
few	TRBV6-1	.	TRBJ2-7	TGTGCCAGCAGTGAAGATCGGGGCAGGGTGACCTACGAGCAGTACTTC	CASSEDRGRVTYEQYF
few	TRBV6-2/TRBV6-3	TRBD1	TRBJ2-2	TGTGCCAGCAGCCGCGGGGCAATGACAGGGGCCCCGACAAAGAACACCGGGGAGCTGTTTTTT	CASSRGAMTGAPTKNTGELFF
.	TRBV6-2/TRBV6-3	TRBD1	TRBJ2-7	TGTGCCAGCAGAAGGGACAGGGTAGTCCACGAGCAGTACTTC	CASRRDRVVHEQYF
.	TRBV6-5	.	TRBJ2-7	TGTGCCAGCAGTTACAACCAGGGCTTTAGTTACGAGCAGTACTTC	CASSYNQGFSYEQYF
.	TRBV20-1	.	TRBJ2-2	TGCAGTGCACCGAAAGGAGATTCGAACACCGGGGAGCTGTTTTTT	CSAPKGDSNTGELFF
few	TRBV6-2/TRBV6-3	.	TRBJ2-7	TGTGCCAGCAGTGACGTAACTTCTTATTTCTACGAGCAGTACTTC	CASSDVTSYFYEQYF
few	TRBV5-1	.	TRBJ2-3	TGCGCCAGCAGTTCCGCTCCGCAGGGTACAGATACGCAGTATTTT	CASSSAPQGTDTQYF
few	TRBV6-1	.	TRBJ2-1	TGTGCCAGCAGTCCCCGGGTCAGCTCCTACAATGAGCAGTTCTTC	CASSPRVSSYNEQFF
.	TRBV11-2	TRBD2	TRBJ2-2	TGTGCCAGCAGCTTAAGGCAGTCAGAAGCGGGAGATCTTCCCGGGGAGCTGTTTTTT	CASSLRQSEAGDLPGELFF
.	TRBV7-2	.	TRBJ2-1	TGTGCCAGCAGCTTGTATTCGGCAGGTCCATACAATGAGCAGTTCTTC	CASSLYSAGPYNEQFF
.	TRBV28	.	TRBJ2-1	TGTGCCAGCACCGACACTAGCCACCCTGAGCAGTTCTTC	CASTDTSHPEQFF
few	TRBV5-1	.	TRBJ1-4	TGCGCCAGCAGCGCGACAGCTGCAACTAATGAAAAACTGTTTTTT	CASSATAATNEKLFF
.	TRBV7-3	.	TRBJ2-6	TGTGCCAGCAGCTCACAGGGACTTGGGGCCAACGTCCTGACTTTC	CASSSQGLGANVLTF